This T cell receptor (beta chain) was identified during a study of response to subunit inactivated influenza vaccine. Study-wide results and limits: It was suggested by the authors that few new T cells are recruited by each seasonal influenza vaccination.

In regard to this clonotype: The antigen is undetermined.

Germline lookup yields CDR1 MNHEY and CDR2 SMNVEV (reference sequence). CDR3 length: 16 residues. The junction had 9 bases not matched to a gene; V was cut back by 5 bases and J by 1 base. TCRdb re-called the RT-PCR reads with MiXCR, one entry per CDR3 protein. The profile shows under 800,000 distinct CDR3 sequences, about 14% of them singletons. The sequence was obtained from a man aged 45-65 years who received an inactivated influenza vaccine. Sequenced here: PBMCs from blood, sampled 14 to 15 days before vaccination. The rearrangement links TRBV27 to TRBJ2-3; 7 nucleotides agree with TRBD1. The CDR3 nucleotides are TGTGCCAGCAGTCCATACAGGGGAATAGGCACAGATACGCAGTATTTT. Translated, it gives CASSPYRGIGTDTQYF.